This T cell receptor (beta chain) came from a study of blood T cell repertoires in COVID-19 (TCRdb year 2020). At the level of the whole study: The collaborator samples originated in the United States, Italy and Spain and spanned the acute and convalescent phases of COVID-19. The material from the prospective study consisted of cDNA or gDNA derived from T cells, B-cell-depleted T cells, or PBMCs. Subjects who had been exposed to COVID-19, were actively infected with it, or had recovered from it provided the deeply sampled blood TCRbeta repertoires that made up the dataset. The repertoires were made available in a free public database intended to serve as a resource for research on the immune response to SARS-CoV-2. Samples were obtained from the ongoing ImmuneRACE study (first 160 participants) and from about 1,300 subjects provided by 6 global collaborators. Sample metadata almost always included a de-identified subject ID, COVID-19 status, age in years and sex. HLA class I and class II types, where available, came from metadata supplied by the sample provider rather than from assay-based typing.

TCRbeta CDR3 regions were amplified from genomic DNA by means of the immunoSEQ Assay, a bias-controlled multiplex PCR. Turning to the authors' computational methods: Nucleated cell counts per sample were estimated from amplification of reference gene primers within the assay. Sequence reads were collapsed and filtered to measure the absolute abundance of every unique TCRbeta CDR3 rearrangement. For each sample, productive Simpson clonality was calculated as the square root of Simpson's diversity index across productive rearrangements. As stored in TCRdb, this immuneACCESS dataset retains in-frame rearrangements with V and J assigned. A fraction of the clones does not appear; measured against another copy, unresolved V genes explain less than half of the discrepancy, and the remainder lacks a known reason. The V and J calls and the clone size are those of that table, but D and trimming were determined from the DNA. The sample table lists around 72,000 clones, less than 90% of them with a count of one. The top ten clones comprise around a sixth of the sample.

A remark on this clone: Its antigen has not been determined. Base qualities were left out, and no much larger clone turns up one base away.

The CDR3 sequence holds 17 residues, the cysteine and phenylalanine included. Only CDR3 DNA remains: 51 bases, in frame from the first base. The germline V gene gives CDR1 as KGHDR and CDR2 as SFDVKD. For this chain, trimming is 1 base at the V end and 3 bases at the J end, and the number of junction bases without a gene match is 7. The collaborating institutions used their own protocols to collect whole blood in K2EDTA tubes. For TCRbeta analysis, collaborators shipped samples as frozen whole blood, isolated PBMCs, or DNA extracted from either of those sample types. The investigation overall reported the following: The amount of clinical and demographic metadata varied by source and participant and was provided uncurated.

Here the chain combines TRBV24-1 and TRBJ2-1, and TRBD2 aligns with 8 junction nucleotides. This clonotype was obtained from a woman older than 75 with acute or convalescent COVID-19. Material for sequencing was peripheral blood. The CDR3 region has the sequence CATSDFPSGSSYNEQFF. The base sequence is TGTGCCACCAGTGATTTTCCCAGCGGGAGTAGCTACAATGAGCAGTTCTTC.